At least ten counts were recorded for the clone carrying this T cell receptor beta chain. TCRdb used MiXCR to reprocess the 5' RACE reads, holding one entry per CDR3 protein. The sample contains 450,000 or so distinct CDR3 sequences, 11% to 15% of which appear only once. The CDR3 consists of 16 residues. J lost 2 bases, V lost 7 bases, and 10 bases had no gene match. This entry belongs to a study of identical twins. The sample was also linked to a second study, of yellow fever vaccine responses in identical twins.

The TCR sequence derives from a woman between 18 and 30 years old in good health. V gene TRBV12-3 or TRBV12-4 combines with J gene TRBJ2-3; 9 positions match TRBD2. Sequenced material: CD4+ T cells sorted from blood. The CDR3 nucleotides are TGTGCCAGCACCCTTATGCGGGGGGGTCACACAGATACGCAGTATTTT. It yields the protein CASTLMRGGHTDTQYF.